Listed here is a single T cell receptor beta chain. No antigen is known for it. The sample comes from a study of CXCR3-negative and CXCR3-positive naive CD8 T cells. Study information: The libraries yielded 130 million to 150 million TRB reads, about 1.5 +/- 0.3 million each.

In preparing the TRB cDNA libraries, 5' RACE with UMI labels was used. No DNA is given; TCRdb re-called the 5' RACE reads and lists each CDR3 protein once. The sample has about 150,000 distinct CDR3 sequences. The CDR3 contains 15 residues. Study-wide results and caveats: CXCR3-expressing naive cells carried TRB CDR3s more hydrophobic than those of CXCR3-negative naive cells. Cryopreservation partially decreased CXCR3 expression, and most assays used fresh PBMCs.

The sample consisted of naive CXCR3+ CD8+ T cells from blood. Subset given: CD45RO-CCR7+CD27+CD95- naive CD8+ T cells expressing CXCR3 (TNR3+). The sequence came from a human donor in good health. Some clones in this sample may be carry-over from other donors' samples. The chain is built from TRBV12-3 or TRBV12-4 and TRBJ2-7; TCRdb's D gene call, TRBD2, goes unchecked for lack of DNA. CDR3 in amino acids: CASSLGTSSWDEQYF.